This entry lists 26 T cell receptor beta chains sequenced from one sample in a study of blood T cell repertoires in COVID-19. Sequenced by immunoSEQ multiplex PCR; TCRdb stores in-frame clones only, minus some. Counted here are 200,000 to 250,000 clones, approximately 85% occurring once; the ten biggest clones make up roughly 8.2%. The specimen was peripheral blood. These TCRs come from a woman of 80 years or more with COVID-19, enrolled during active disease.

V and J are TRBV10-1 and TRBJ2-1; possibly TRBD2 for D (6 bases). The ends were cut back, 5 bases at V and 5 bases at J, with 13 bases in the middle. CDR3 size: 14 residues. Germline V gene data show CDR1 as WNHNN and CDR2 as SYGVQD (reference sequence). CDR3 DNA: TGCGCCAGCAGTTTAGGGCAGCGGGACAATGAGCAGTTCTTC. Protein: CASSLGQRDNEQFF.

V usage is TRBV11-2 and J usage is TRBJ2-5; D not resolved. The germline V gene has CDR1 SGHAT and CDR2 FQNNGV. Trimming left V 1 base short and J 5 bases short, with 17 bases between. This CDR3 region has 16 residues. CDR3 in amino acids: CASSLGANPASETQYF. The DNA for the CDR3 is TGTGCCAGCAGCTTAGGCGCGAACCCCGCTTCCGAGACCCAGTACTTC.

This clone appeared a few times. The gene calls are TRBV3-1 (or the pseudogene TRBV3-2) and TRBJ1-2, with D perhaps TRBD1 (5 bases). V was shortened by 5 bases and J by 0 bases, with 13 bases between the two germline ends. The CDR3 runs 15 residues. In germline, CDR1 is LGHDT, CDR2 YNNKEL (reference sequence). CDR3 in DNA: TGTGCCAGCAGCTATGTCGGACAAGCTAACTATGGCTACACCTTC. It specifies CASSYVGQANYGYTF.

CDR3 DNA sequence: TGCGCCAGCAGCTTGGGGGGCCCTGGCTCCTACGAGCAGTACTTC. Protein product: CASSLGGPGSYEQYF. The chain links TRBV5-1 to TRBJ2-7; TRBD1 is a possible D gene (5 bases). Germline CDR1 and CDR2: SGHRS and YFSETQ. V was trimmed by 0 bases and J by 0 bases, leaving 10 bases between them. The CDR3 runs 15 residues.

The chain recombines TRBV5-1 with TRBJ1-5; D gene unclear. Per germline, CDR1 SGHRS and CDR2 YFSETQ. Trimming shortened V by 4 bases and J by 5 bases, and 10 bases separated the two germline ends. The CDR3 sequence is 13 residues long. CDR3 nucleotides: TGCGCCAGCAGCCAAGATCCGGATCAGCCCCAGCATTTT. The encoded protein is CASSQDPDQPQHF.

The chain is built from TRBV7-3 and TRBJ2-2; 10 positions match TRBD2. V dropped 5 bases and J dropped 5; count of bases not matched to a gene: 8. Germline V gene lookup returns CDR1 SGHTA and CDR2 FQGTGA. The CDR3 has 16 residues. This CDR3 reads CASSQPSGSRTGELFF. In DNA, the CDR3 is TGTGCCAGCAGCCAGCCTAGCGGGAGTAGGACCGGGGAGCTGTTTTTT.

The chain combines TRBV18 with TRBJ2-3; unclear D gene. V was pared by 2 bases and J by 10 bases, with 7 bases between. The length of the CDR3 is 11 residues. The V gene's germline CDR1 is KGHSH and CDR2 LQKENI. The CDR3 nucleotides are TGTGCCAGCTCACCATCGAGTTCGCAGTATTTT. Its protein product is CASSPSSSQYF.

The chain is built from TRBV28 and TRBJ2-1; TRBD2 is a possible D gene (5 bases). The CDR3 is 15 residues long. V lost 5 bases to trimming and J lost 3 bases, with 14 bases between them. Germline CDR1 reads MDHEN; CDR2 reads SYDVKM. The CDR3 sequence: CASSPVEGFYNEQFF. The CDR3 nucleotides are TGTGCCAGCAGTCCAGTTGAGGGCTTCTACAATGAGCAGTTCTTC.

The chain joins TRBV30 to TRBJ2-1, with 9 bases aligning to TRBD1. Germline CDR1 is GTSNPN and CDR2 is SVGIG (reference sequence). The V segment lost 3 bases and the J segment 14 bases; nucleotides outside the gene matches: 11. The CDR3 consists of 13 residues. The CDR3 sequence: CAWSRDRDGVKFF. CDR3 nucleotides: TGTGCCTGGAGCCGGGACAGGGATGGGGTAAAGTTCTTC.

This chain connects TRBV11-3 to TRBJ2-1; 9 nucleotides agree with TRBD2. J was trimmed by 4 bases and V by 0 bases; bases with no gene match: 1. The CDR3 has 15 amino acids. The germline V gene encodes CDR1 SGHNT and CDR2 YENEEA. The CDR3 here is CASSLEAGGYNEQFF. In nucleotides, the CDR3 is TGTGCCAGCAGCTTAGAAGCGGGGGGATACAATGAGCAGTTCTTC. Using reference TRBV11-3 and TRBJ2-1 for the parts outside the CDR3, the full variable domain is EAGVVQSPRYKIIEKKQPVAFWCNPISGHNTLYWYLQNLGQGPELLIRYENEEAVDDSQLPKDRFSAERLKGVDSTLKIQPAELGDSAVYLCASSLEAGGYNEQFFGPGTRLTVL.

The rearrangement uses TRBV15 and TRBJ1-4; D perhaps matches TRBD1 (5 bases). CDR3 length: 17 residues. V lost 5 bases, J lost 2 bases, and 18 bases lay in between. In germline, CDR1 is LNHNV, CDR2 YYDKDF (reference sequence). The CDR3, as DNA: TGTGCCACCAGCGGTTGGGGAAGGGGCCCCACTAATGAAAAACTGTTTTTT. It specifies CATSGWGRGPTNEKLFF.

This sequence joins TRBV18 and TRBJ2-3, with 9 bases that match TRBD2. Germline CDR1 and CDR2: KGHSH and LQKENI. CDR3 size: 16 residues. The J segment lost 2 bases and the V segment lost 4 bases, leaving 7 bases of the junction unmatched. The CDR3: CASSQISGGLTDTQYF. The CDR3 coding sequence is TGTGCCAGCTCACAGATTAGCGGGGGCCTCACAGATACGCAGTATTTT. Full variable domain (outside the CDR3, taken from reference TRBV18 and TRBJ2-3): NAGVMQNPRHLVRRRGQEARLRCSPMKGHSHVYWYRQLPEEGLKFMVYLQKENIIDESGMPKERFSAEFPKEGPSILRIQQVVRGDSAAYFCASSQISGGLTDTQYFGPGTRLTVL.

A single count supports this clone. This chain links TRBV5-1 with TRBJ1-4, with D possibly matching TRBD1 (5 bases). Per germline, CDR1 SGHRS and CDR2 YFSETQ. The CDR3 has 15 residues. Trimming cost V 1 base and J 0 bases, with 7 bases left between them. CDR3 coding DNA: TGCGCCAGCAGCTTGCGGGGGGCAACTAATGAAAAACTGTTTTTT. This gives the protein CASSLRGATNEKLFF.

The CDR3 loop is CASSSPAGITGELFF. The CDR3 nucleotides are TGTGCCAGCAGCTCCCCAGCAGGCATCACCGGGGAGCTGTTTTTT. V and J are TRBV7-9 and TRBJ2-2; D call uncertain. V was shortened by 4 bases and J by 4 bases, with 13 bases between the two germline ends. This CDR3 contains 15 residues. Per the germline V gene, CDR1 is SEHNR and CDR2 is FQNEAQ (reference sequence).

This clone was detected once. The chain couples TRBV9 to TRBJ1-5, with 7 bases identical to TRBD1. Germline assignment: CDR1 SGDLS and CDR2 YYNGEE. This CDR3 is 15 amino acids long. The trim removed 0 bases at V and 4 bases at J, leaving 4 bases unmatched. CDR3 DNA sequence: TGTGCCAGCAGCGTAGACGGGACAGATAATCAGCCCCAGCATTTT. The encoded protein is CASSVDGTDNQPQHF.

The chain links TRBV5-1 to TRBJ1-1; D is possibly TRBD1 (5 bases). Germline V gene lookup returns CDR1 SGHRS and CDR2 YFSETQ. The CDR3 runs 16 residues. The V gene lost 2 bases and the J gene lost 0 bases, with 14 bases spanning the gap. CDR3 sequence reads: CASSFGSGIMNTEAFF. CDR3 bases: TGCGCCAGCAGCTTCGGCTCAGGGATCATGAACACTGAAGCTTTCTTT.

The V and J genes are TRBV9 and TRBJ1-2, with a possible D match to TRBD1 (5 bases). The CDR3 contains 15 residues. Germline CDR1 SGDLS, CDR2 YYNGEE. Deletions cut 4 bases from V and 4 bases from J, with 17 bases between. CDR3 nucleotides: TGTGCCAGCAGCCCAAGGACACACGGGGGCTATGGCTACACCTTC. Its translation: CASSPRTHGGYGYTF.

The chain has TRBV3-1 (or the pseudogene TRBV3-2) and TRBJ2-7, with D perhaps matching TRBD2 (6 bases). The CDR3 loop spans 13 amino acids. V was shortened by 0 bases and J by 7 bases, with 10 bases between the two germline ends. Germline CDR1 reads LGHDT; CDR2 reads YNNKEL (reference sequence). CDR3 protein: CASSQDLAGEQYF. The CDR3 DNA sequence: TGTGCCAGCAGCCAAGATCTGGCGGGGGAGCAGTACTTC.

The chain recombines TRBV18 with TRBJ1-2, with D hard to call. The V gene's germline CDR1 is KGHSH and CDR2 LQKENI. Trimming left V 1 base short and J 0 bases short, with 9 bases between. The CDR3 consists of 15 residues. CDR3 nucleotide sequence: TGTGCCAGCTCACCACTTCAGGAAGCTAACTATGGCTACACCTTC. It translates to CASSPLQEANYGYTF.

The rearrangement joins TRBV24-1 to TRBJ2-1; 10 bases line up with TRBD1. The CDR3 contains 17 residues. Losses at the gene ends were 4 bases for V and 9 bases for J; bases not matched to a gene: 14. CDR1 is KGHDR and CDR2 is SFDVKD in the germline V gene. The CDR3 protein is CATSDTGPGQGGGEQFF. The CDR3 nucleotides read TGTGCCACCAGTGACACGGGCCCCGGACAGGGGGGTGGTGAGCAGTTCTTC.

This chain connects TRBV11-3 to TRBJ1-1; a possible D gene is TRBD1 (5 bases). The germline CDR1 and CDR2 sequences are SGHNT and YENEEA. Trimming removed 3 bases at V and 4 bases at J, with 6 bases between. The length of the CDR3 is 12 residues. The CDR3 coding sequence is TGTGCCAGCAGCTTCGGGGGCACTGAAGCTTTCTTT. Its translation is CASSFGGTEAFF.

This clone was found a few times. This chain connects TRBV6-5 to TRBJ2-7; 10 positions match TRBD2. Germline CDR1 reads MNHEY; CDR2 reads SVGAGI. Trimming removed 6 bases from V and 2 bases from J; junction bases left unmatched: 7. The CDR3 extends over 15 amino acids. The CDR3 DNA follows: TGTGCCAGCAGCCGGGGAGCGGGAGGGGCCTACGAGCAGTACTTC. This codes for CASSRGAGGAYEQYF.

The chain joins TRBV27 to TRBJ2-3, with 7 nucleotides matching TRBD2. Germline values: CDR1 MNHEY, CDR2 SMNVEV (reference sequence). The CDR3 has 18 residues. V shed 5 bases and J 4 bases; nucleotides not matched to a gene: 18. The CDR3, as DNA: TGTGCCAGCAGTATTACCCCCCTCGCGGGAGAGGTAGCAGATACGCAGTATTTT. Its protein is CASSITPLAGEVADTQYF.

The chain joins TRBV6-6 to TRBJ2-5, with no clear D. The V gene's germline CDR1 is MNHNY and CDR2 SVGAGI (reference sequence). The germline V and J ends were trimmed by 7 bases and 5 bases, with 8 bases remaining between them. The CDR3 runs 11 residues. The CDR3: CASTLRETQYF. The CDR3 bases are TGTGCCAGCACCCTGCGGGAGACCCAGTACTTC.

This clone was counted once. The V call is TRBV3-1 (or the pseudogene TRBV3-2), the J call TRBJ2-5, with a weak D call TRBD2 (6 bases). V gave up 3 bases and J gave up 3 bases, with 8 bases separating them. From germline, CDR1 is LGHDT and CDR2 YNNKEL (reference sequence). This CDR3 is built from 13 residues. CDR3 protein: CASSHGGEETQYF. CDR3 DNA sequence: TGTGCCAGCAGCCACGGAGGGGAAGAGACCCAGTACTTC.

In its sample, this clone was seen a few times. This chain joins TRBV15 and TRBJ2-7, with 9 bases lining up with TRBD1. CDR3 size: 14 residues. Looked up from germline, CDR1 is LNHNV and CDR2 is YYDKDF (reference sequence). The trim removed 3 bases at V and 3 bases at J, leaving 3 bases unmatched. The CDR3 DNA is TGTGCCACCAGCAGGGAGACAGGGGGCTACGAGCAGTACTTC. Its translation is CATSRETGGYEQYF.